These 20 T cell receptor beta chains share one sample of origin, sequenced in a study of T-cell memory formation after mild COVID-19. Each CDR3 protein is one row after TCRdb ran MiXCR on the 5' RACE reads. The data show more than 400,000 distinct CDR3 sequences, about 20% seen once. Sequenced: PBMCs or a T cell subset sorted from them (not recorded which). The receptor source for this set is an adult woman who had mild COVID-19 (a few samples of this study predate the infection). Cell type and time point are not known.

This clonotype has a handful of counts. The rearrangement links TRBV7-9 to TRBJ2-7; the match to TRBD2 covers 9 bases. The CDR3 is 15 residues long. Germline CDR1 SEHNR, CDR2 FQNEAQ (reference sequence). With 1 base clipped from V and 5 bases from J, the junction kept 6 bases outside the gene matches. CDR3 nucleotide sequence: TGTGCCAGCAGCTTAGGTCCTAGCGGGAAACACGAGCAGTACTTC. Amino acid sequence: CASSLGPSGKHEQYF.

The J gene is TRBJ2-4, the V gene TRBV7-9; 7 bases agree with TRBD1. Germline V CDR1 and CDR2: SEHNR, FQNEAQ (reference sequence). This CDR3 region has 15 residues. V gave up 5 bases and J gave up 9 bases; unmatched junction bases: 13. As DNA, the CDR3 is TGTGCCAGCAGCCCTAGGGACAGCAGCCTCGGCATTCAGTACTTC. It specifies CASSPRDSSLGIQYF.

In this sample, this clonotype turned up many times. The chain couples TRBV7-9 to TRBJ2-3; 8 bases line up with TRBD2. V dropped 1 base and J dropped 3; count of bases not matched to a gene: 9. Germline V gives CDR1 SEHNR, CDR2 FQNEAQ (reference sequence). CDR3 size: 17 residues. CDR3 nucleotide sequence: TGTGCCAGCAGCTTAGAAACTAGCGGACCAGAAACAGATACGCAGTATTTT. Its protein is CASSLETSGPETDTQYF. The full variable domain, its missing parts supplied by reference TRBV7-9 and TRBJ2-3, is DTGVSQNPRHKITKRGQNVTFRCDPISEHNRLYWYRQTLGQGPEFLTYFQNEAQLEKSRLLSDRFSAERPKGSFSTLEIQRTEQGDSAMYLCASSLETSGPETDTQYFGPGTRLTVL.

This clonotype was counted only a few times. This chain uses TRBV4-1 with TRBJ2-1; 9 positions match TRBD2. The germline V gene has CDR1 MGHRA and CDR2 YSYEKL. J was trimmed by 7 bases and V by 4 bases; bases with no gene match: 14. This CDR3 region has 17 residues. CDR3 nucleotides: TGCGCCAGCAGCCTTGTTGCGGCAGCGGGGGGCTTGAATGAGCAGTTCTTC. This codes for CASSLVAAAGGLNEQFF.

This chain uses TRBV24-1 with TRBJ2-3; tentatively, D is TRBD2 (5 bases). Trimming cost V 7 bases and J 6 bases, with 10 bases left between them. Germline CDR1 is KGHDR and CDR2 is SFDVKD. The CDR3 is made up of 12 amino acids. As DNA, the CDR3 is TGTGCCACCAGGGACCGCGGGGATACGCAGTATTTT. Its translation is CATRDRGDTQYF.

The rearrangement uses TRBV5-1 and TRBJ1-4; D gene unclear. CDR1 is SGHRS, CDR2 YFSETQ, per germline. Trimming took off 0 bases at V and 8 bases at J, with 5 bases between the two ends. The CDR3 spans 12 residues. The CDR3 nucleotides read TGCGCCAGCAGCTTGGGCCAAGAAAAACTGTTTTTT. Translation: CASSLGQEKLFF.

V and J are TRBV11-3 and TRBJ2-3, with 11 bases identical to TRBD2. This CDR3 region has 18 residues. Trimming at V came to 5 bases and at J to 1 base, leaving 11 bases not matched to a gene. Germline-derived CDR1 and CDR2 are SGHNT and YENEEA. This CDR3 reads CASSPGLAEGGGTDTQYF. The CDR3 DNA reads as TGTGCCAGCAGCCCGGGACTAGCGGAAGGGGGTGGCACAGATACGCAGTATTTT.

This clonotype was picked up one time. The chain is built from TRBV27 and TRBJ2-5; 9 bases are shared with TRBD1. The trim removed 7 bases at V and 5 bases at J, leaving 8 bases unmatched. The V gene's germline CDR1 is MNHEY and CDR2 SMNVEV (reference sequence). The CDR3 loop spans 14 amino acids. The CDR3 sequence: CASIVDRGSETQYF. Written as DNA, the CDR3 is TGTGCCAGCATCGTAGACAGGGGGTCGGAGACCCAGTACTTC.

The gene calls are TRBV13 and TRBJ2-1, with 10 bases lining up with TRBD2. Trimming cost V 1 base and J 2 bases; bases outside gene matches: 26. Germline V gives CDR1 PRHDT, CDR2 FYEKMQ (reference sequence). The CDR3 sequence is 24 residues long. CDR3 sequence reads: CASSLVSPPSSGSSVINAYNEQFF. The DNA of the CDR3 is TGTGCCAGCAGCTTAGTTTCCCCCCCATCTAGCGGGAGTTCTGTAATCAACGCCTACAATGAGCAGTTCTTC.

The sample holds a few counts of this clonotype. The chain employs TRBV29-1 and TRBJ2-7; D unresolved. CDR1 SQVTM and CDR2 ANQGSEA come from the germline V gene. The CDR3 totals 12 residues. V lost 0 bases and J lost 2, with 5 bases in between. CDR3 loop: CSVEDDPYEQYF. The CDR3 DNA sequence: TGCAGCGTTGAAGACGACCCCTACGAGCAGTACTTC.

The gene calls are TRBV6-5 and TRBJ2-2; D not resolved. This CDR3 has 15 residues. Germline-derived CDR1 and CDR2 are MNHEY and SVGAGI. Trimming took 6 bases from V and 6 from J, leaving 17 bases between them. The CDR3 is CASSYGAVGAGELFF. DNA of the CDR3: TGTGCCAGCAGCTACGGAGCCGTTGGGGCCGGGGAGCTGTTTTTT.

The CDR3 region has the DNA TGTGCCAGCAGTTTCCAATTAGCGGGAGGACTCAATGAGCAGTTCTTC. It specifies CASSFQLAGGLNEQFF. V is TRBV12-3 or TRBV12-4 and J is TRBJ2-1; 10 nucleotides align to TRBD2. V was clipped by 3 bases and J by 6 bases; unmatched bases: 8. This CDR3 is built from 16 residues.

This chain links TRBV11-3 with TRBJ1-4, with D tentatively TRBD1 (5 bases). CDR1 SGHNT and CDR2 YENEEA come from the germline V gene. V was pared by 7 bases and J by 4 bases, with 13 bases between. This CDR3 has 14 residues. The CDR3: CASNSGTINEKLFF. CDR3 nucleotides: TGTGCCAGCAACTCCGGGACTATTAATGAAAAACTGTTTTTT.

The genes are TRBV4-1 and TRBJ2-1; 11 nucleotides line up with TRBD2. V gave up 3 bases and J gave up 4 bases; unmatched junction bases: 8. Germline CDR1 MGHRA, CDR2 YSYEKL. CDR3 size: 17 residues. CDR3 DNA: TGCGCCAGCAGCCAGGATAGCGGGGGGGCACTTTACAATGAGCAGTTCTTC. This sequence encodes CASSQDSGGALYNEQFF.

The CDR3 protein is CASSRPRDRAQETQYF. CDR3 DNA sequence: TGTGCCAGCAGCCGACCCCGGGACAGGGCTCAAGAGACCCAGTACTTC. The chain recombines TRBV6-6 with TRBJ2-5; 9 bases agree with TRBD1. V shed 6 bases, J shed 2 bases, and the junction held 10 bases outside the gene matches. Germline V gene sequence: CDR1 MNHNY, CDR2 SVGAGI (reference sequence). CDR3 length equals 16 residues.

The table lists this clonotype with a few counts. V gene TRBV7-8 combines with J gene TRBJ1-5; D is unclear. Germline loops: CDR1 SGHVS, CDR2 FQNEAQ. CDR3 length equals 15 residues. V was clipped by 5 bases and J by 0 bases, with 11 bases between them. The DNA of the CDR3 is TGTGCCAGCAGCCCCGATCGTGGTAGCAATCAGCCCCAGCATTTT. Its protein is CASSPDRGSNQPQHF.

The V call is TRBV11-3, the J call TRBJ2-1; 9 bases fit TRBD1. V lost 5 bases and J lost 5; bases outside the gene matches: 7. The CDR3 length is 15 residues. Per the germline V gene, CDR1 is SGHNT and CDR2 is YENEEA. Written as DNA, the CDR3 is TGTGCCAGCAGCCACCGGGACAGGGACCACAATGAGCAGTTCTTC. Protein: CASSHRDRDHNEQFF.

The chain combines TRBV6-6 with TRBJ1-1, with D possibly TRBD1 on 6 matching bases. This CDR3 region has 15 residues. Germline assignment: CDR1 MNHNY and CDR2 SVGAGI (reference sequence). Trimming pared 9 bases from V and 0 bases from J, leaving 17 bases between. The CDR3 spells CASVRTANMNTEAFF. The CDR3 DNA follows: TGTGCCAGTGTCCGGACAGCAAACATGAACACTGAAGCTTTCTTT.

The V and J genes are TRBV21-1 and TRBJ2-2; the table's D call TRBD1 went unverified against the DNA. TRBV21-1 is annotated as a pseudogene. The length of the CDR3 is 15 residues. CDR3 loop: CASKVRGWNTGELFF. In DNA, the CDR3 is TGTGCCAGCAAAGTGAGGGGCTGGAACACCGGGGAGCTGTTTTTT.

V is TRBV12-3 or TRBV12-4 and J is TRBJ2-1, with D perhaps matching TRBD2 (5 bases). V shed 1 base and J shed 7 bases, with 11 bases lying between them. CDR3 size: 14 residues. The DNA for the CDR3 is TGTGCCAGCAGTTTAGACGGACTGCGGAATGAGCAGTTCTTC. Amino acid sequence: CASSLDGLRNEQFF.